The sequence of this TCR beta chain was determined in a study of blood T cell repertoires in COVID-19. In the study overall: From T cells, B-cell-depleted T cells, or PBMCs came the material, which was cDNA or gDNA.

Method: immunoSEQ multiplex PCR; TCRdb's copy keeps in-frame clones and lacks some. This sample has tens of thousands of clones, with roughly 88% found just once. Per the germline V gene, CDR1 is MNHEY and CDR2 is SMNVEV (reference sequence). J lost 2 bases, V lost 8 bases, and 2 bases had no gene match. The CDR3 runs to 13 residues. This clone was counted between two and nine times. Sequenced: peripheral blood. The clonotype comes from a woman aged 60 to 75 with COVID-19, enrolled during active disease. The chain combines TRBV27 with TRBJ2-7, with TRBD2 matching over 11 bases. CDR3 DNA sequence: TGTGCCAGCGGACTAGCGGGCCCCTACGAGCAGTACTTC. Its protein is CASGLAGPYEQYF.